This is a list of T cell receptor beta chains from one sample in a study of T cell responses to AZD1222 COVID-19 vaccine. Measured with immunoSEQ multiplex PCR; TCRdb has only the in-frame clones, and not every one. The data contain 95,000 to 100,000 clones, around 87% of them singletons. The sequences come from peripheral blood, collected 28 days after the second AZD1222 dose. The source is an adult who received the AZD1222 COVID-19 vaccine. The CDR3 runs from the conserved cysteine through the conserved F or W. D genes are given only for firm matches. Expanded clones get a size class; other rows say once, few or many, or leave the size out.

D	J	size	V	CDR3	DNA
.	TRBJ2-5	.	TRBV11-2	CASSLGRKETQYF	TGTGCCAGCAGCTTAGGCAGGAAAGAGACCCAGTACTTC
.	TRBJ2-3	.	TRBV6-5	CASSYSATDTQYF	TGTGCCAGCAGTTACTCGGCCACAGATACGCAGTATTTT
TRBD1	TRBJ1-4	once	TRBV7-9	CASSFGQGNEKLFF	TGTGCCAGCAGCTTTGGACAGGGGAATGAAAAACTGTTTTTT
.	TRBJ1-2	.	TRBV9	CASSPSGTLNGYTF	TGTGCCAGCAGCCCATCGGGGACGCTTAATGGCTACACCTTC
TRBD1	TRBJ2-1	.	TRBV2	CASSTTGTGYNEQFF	TGTGCCAGCAGCACTACCGGGACAGGGTACAATGAGCAGTTCTTC
.	TRBJ2-1	few	TRBV4-3	CASSQEARNRNEQFF	TGCGCCAGCAGCCAAGAAGCAAGAAATCGCAATGAGCAGTTCTTC
TRBD2	TRBJ2-1	.	TRBV28	CASSLPGLAGGDEQFF	TGTGCCAGCAGTTTACCGGGACTAGCGGGAGGGGATGAGCAGTTCTTC
.	TRBJ2-3	.	TRBV7-2	CASSPGLNTDTQYF	TGTGCCAGCAGCCCGGGACTTAACACAGATACGCAGTATTTT
.	TRBJ2-7	.	TRBV30	CAWSIYLAVGPLGREQYF	TGTGCCTGGAGTATCTACTTAGCGGTAGGTCCCCTTGGGCGCGAGCAGTACTTC
TRBD1	TRBJ1-1	.	TRBV9	CASSSQGDEAFF	TGTGCCAGCAGCTCGCAGGGGGACGAAGCTTTCTTT
TRBD1	TRBJ1-5	many	TRBV2	CASRAHRGVGNQPQHF	TGTGCCAGCAGAGCCCACAGGGGCGTAGGCAATCAGCCCCAGCATTTT
TRBD2	TRBJ2-7	.	TRBV18	CASSLGTSGDTEQYF	TGTGCCAGCTCACTCGGGACTAGCGGCGACACCGAGCAGTACTTC
.	TRBJ2-7	.	TRBV6-5	CATSLEASYEQYF	TGTGCCACAAGCCTGGAGGCCAGCTACGAGCAGTACTTC
.	TRBJ2-3	.	TRBV28	CATLQGPDTQYF	TGTGCCACCCTACAGGGCCCAGATACGCAGTATTTT
.	TRBJ1-2	.	TRBV7-9	CASSLGANYGYTF	TGTGCCAGCAGCTTAGGGGCCAACTATGGCTACACCTTC
.	TRBJ2-7	.	TRBV27	CASSLSSYEQYF	TGTGCCAGCAGTTTATCAAGCTACGAGCAGTACTTC
.	TRBJ1-3	few	TRBV5-1	CASSLEPAGTSGNTIYF	TGCGCCAGCAGCTTGGAGCCGGCAGGGACCTCTGGAAACACCATATATTTT
.	TRBJ2-5	.	TRBV7-2	CASSSASVKETQYF	TGTGCCAGCAGCTCGGCCTCTGTAAAAGAGACCCAGTACTTC
.	TRBJ1-2	.	TRBV2	CASSDSQGYGYTF	TGTGCCAGCAGTGATTCTCAGGGCTATGGCTACACCTTC
.	TRBJ2-7	.	TRBV27	CASSSRYQGGYEQYF	TGTGCCAGCAGTTCCCGTTATCAGGGGGGCTACGAGCAGTACTTC
TRBD1	TRBJ1-2	.	TRBV19	CASSIRDRRGSGYTF	TGTGCCAGTAGTATAAGGGACAGGCGAGGCTCTGGCTACACCTTC
.	TRBJ2-7	.	TRBV20-1	CSARQGAQYF	TGCAGTGCTAGACAGGGAGCGCAGTACTTC
.	TRBJ1-2	.	TRBV3-1/TRBV3-2	CASSQWETGGQYGYTF	TGTGCCAGCAGCCAATGGGAGACAGGTGGTCAATATGGCTACACCTTC
TRBD2	TRBJ2-7	.	TRBV29-1	CSASGLGPYEQYF	TGCAGCGCCTCGGGACTAGGACCCTACGAGCAGTACTTC
.	TRBJ2-3	.	TRBV5-1	CASSDANYRTDTQYF	TGCGCCAGCAGCGATGCCAATTATCGAACAGATACGCAGTATTTT
TRBD2	TRBJ2-5	once	TRBV9	CASSVAGLAGQETQYF	TGTGCCAGCAGCGTAGCAGGACTAGCGGGGCAAGAGACCCAGTACTTC
.	TRBJ1-2	few	TRBV12-3/TRBV12-4	CASSRQGLGYTF	TGTGCCAGCAGCCGTCAGGGCTTAGGCTACACCTTC
.	TRBJ2-1	.	TRBV7-7	CASRPTGALNNEQFF	TGTGCTAGCAGACCTACGGGGGCCCTAAACAATGAGCAGTTCTTC
TRBD1	TRBJ1-1	.	TRBV13	CASSRGQPREAFF	TGTGCCAGCAGCAGGGGACAGCCGCGGGAAGCTTTCTTT
TRBD1	TRBJ2-3	.	TRBV6-4	CASSGEGASTDTQYF	TGTGCCAGCAGTGGTGAGGGGGCTAGCACAGATACGCAGTATTTT
.	TRBJ1-4	.	TRBV6-5	CASSFTGPNEKLFF	TGTGCCAGCAGCTTTACAGGGCCTAATGAAAAACTGTTTTTT
.	TRBJ1-2	.	TRBV5-6	CASRKWAGDWGYGYTF	TGTGCCAGCAGGAAATGGGCCGGTGACTGGGGGTATGGCTACACCTTC
.	TRBJ1-1	.	TRBV30	CAWSVQDSRAFF	TGTGCCTGGAGTGTACAGGACAGCAGAGCTTTCTTT
.	TRBJ2-1	.	TRBV7-9	CASSYRGRGNEQFF	TGTGCCAGCAGCTACCGGGGGAGAGGTAATGAGCAGTTCTTC
TRBD1	TRBJ2-7	.	TRBV5-1	CASRLAGTGGFYEQYF	TGCGCCAGCAGGCTGGCAGGGACAGGGGGTTTCTACGAGCAGTACTTC
.	TRBJ2-6	.	TRBV5-1	CASSPRDRVTGANVLTF	TGCGCCAGCAGCCCCAGGGATAGGGTCACTGGGGCCAACGTCCTGACTTTC
.	TRBJ2-7	.	TRBV19	CASSTDRGGKSYEQYF	TGTGCCAGTAGTACCGACCGGGGAGGAAAATCCTACGAGCAGTACTTC
.	TRBJ1-1	.	TRBV12-3/TRBV12-4	CATGFGTEAFF	TGTGCCACGGGGTTTGGCACTGAAGCTTTCTTT
TRBD2	TRBJ2-1	.	TRBV5-1	CASSLELAGGSNEQFF	TGCGCCAGCAGCTTGGAACTAGCGGGGGGGTCCAATGAGCAGTTCTTC
TRBD1	TRBJ2-1	few	TRBV19	CASSMRQGATYNEQFF	TGTGCCAGTAGTATGAGACAGGGGGCAACCTACAATGAGCAGTTCTTC
TRBD2	TRBJ2-3	.	TRBV7-2	CASSLSGGRTDTQYF	TGTGCCAGCAGCCTAAGCGGGGGACGCACAGATACGCAGTATTTT
.	TRBJ2-7	.	TRBV3-1/TRBV3-2	CASSQGSAGVTYEQYF	TGTGCCAGCAGCCAGGGCTCGGCAGGGGTCACCTACGAGCAGTACTTC
.	TRBJ1-1	.	TRBV18	CASSPLDMGADTEAFF	TGTGCCAGCTCACCCCTTGATATGGGGGCCGACACTGAAGCTTTCTTT
.	TRBJ2-4	.	TRBV6-5	CASSYSGVAKNIQYF	TGTGCCAGCAGTTACTCGGGGGTAGCCAAAAACATTCAGTACTTC
TRBD1	TRBJ2-7	.	TRBV27	CASSATQGTPYEQYF	TGTGCCAGCAGTGCAACACAGGGGACACCCTACGAGCAGTACTTC
.	TRBJ1-6	.	TRBV4-1	CATQQGTNNSPLHF	TGCGCCACCCAACAGGGCACGAATAATTCACCCCTCCACTTT
.	TRBJ1-2	.	TRBV19	CASSILQGSYGYTF	TGTGCCAGTAGTATCCTTCAGGGTAGCTATGGCTACACCTTC
.	TRBJ2-2	.	TRBV3-1/TRBV3-2	CASSQGGSGGELFF	TGTGCCAGCAGCCAAGGGGGTAGCGGAGGGGAGCTGTTTTTT
.	TRBJ2-6	.	TRBV5-1	CASRSGTWSPGANVLTF	TGCGCCAGCAGGAGTGGGACATGGTCCCCGGGGGCCAACGTCCTGACTTTC
TRBD1	TRBJ1-2	.	TRBV6-1	CASSELGRGDGYTF	TGTGCCAGCAGTGAATTGGGCAGGGGGGATGGCTACACCTTC
TRBD1	TRBJ2-1	.	TRBV6-4	CASSDSAGQGGNEQFF	TGTGCCAGCAGTGACTCTGCGGGACAGGGGGGCAATGAGCAGTTCTTC
.	TRBJ1-2	.	TRBV7-8	CASSLESGEYRYGYTF	TGTGCCAGCAGCTTAGAGTCGGGGGAGTATCGCTATGGCTACACCTTC
.	TRBJ1-4	.	TRBV6-5	CASIRRGGEKLFF	TGTGCCAGCATCCGACGGGGGGGTGAAAAACTGTTTTTT
.	TRBJ2-5	.	TRBV5-1	CASSLAPARETQYF	TGCGCCAGCAGCCTGGCCCCTGCCAGAGAGACCCAGTACTTC
.	TRBJ1-1	.	TRBV7-2	CASSEVGVSLNTEAFF	TGTGCCAGCAGCGAAGTAGGAGTATCCCTGAACACTGAAGCTTTCTTT
.	TRBJ1-2	few	TRBV14	CASSQGRGNYGYTF	TGTGCCAGCAGCCAGGGGCGGGGGAACTATGGCTACACCTTC